By sample fraction, the clone carrying this TCR beta chain is medium-sized. This entry is derived from a study of spatial heterogeneity in lung cancer. Study in general: Each distinct TCR and UMI combination averaged more than ten appearances in raw reads.

The time point here: sample taken at primary tumor resection. No cells were sorted before sequencing. The whole RNA sequenced was extracted from tumor, nontumor lung or frozen PBMC. Samples were obtained from roughly 65 donors, all untreated early-stage non-small cell lung cancer patients. This CDR3 is built from 14 residues. V gave up 3 bases and J gave up 0 bases, with 8 bases separating them. A unique molecular identifier was attached to every TCR cDNA molecule. TCRdb reprocessed the 5' RACE reads with MiXCR, giving one entry per CDR3 protein. This table has over 9,500 distinct CDR3 sequences, roughly 3.7% appearing once.

The specimen was normal lung tissue next to the tumor, collected at surgery. The chain has TRBV12-3 or TRBV12-4 and TRBJ1-1, with a weak D call TRBD1 (6 bases). The TCR sequence derives from a male donor with early-stage non-small cell lung cancer. As DNA, the CDR3 is TGTGCCAGCAGTTTGAACAGGGTGAACACTGAAGCTTTCTTT. It specifies CASSLNRVNTEAFF.